This T cell receptor beta chain was recorded in a study of OX40 agonist ivuxolimab in advanced cancers. As for the study more broadly: The costimulatory receptor OX40 (CD134) was targeted by ivuxolimab, a fully human IgG2 agonistic monoclonal antibody. Intravenous ivuxolimab was administered to patients every 2 weeks at six dose levels: 0.01, 0.1, 0.3, 1.5, 3 and 10 mg/kg. Among the roughly 50 dose-escalation patients, 19 had hepatocellular carcinoma, approximately 15 melanoma, 9 renal cell carcinoma and 9 head and neck cancer. In the dose-escalation cohort, around 80% of patients were male, and the mean age was roughly 56 years with a range of about 20 to 80. Prior anti-PD-1, anti-PD-L1 or anti-CTLA-4 therapy was permitted, and checkpoint inhibitors had been received by around 40% of dose-escalation patients. Partial responses were achieved by three dose-escalation patients, of whom one had hepatocellular carcinoma and two had cutaneous melanoma. The purpose of peripheral TCRbeta sequencing was to test whether ivuxolimab changed TCR sequence diversity and led to clonal T-cell expansion. The monotherapy dose-escalation portion (N ≈ 55 patients) of the phase I ivuxolimab trial is reported in the paper.

Regarding this clone: Which antigen it targets is not known. There are no base qualities to consult, and no much larger clone falls within one base.

Patients with autoimmune disease history or receiving systemic immunosuppression were excluded from the trial. Peripheral blood for TCR sequencing was collected from all dose cohorts at baseline, on cycle 4 day 1, and on cycle 7 day 1. The samples were taken from a phase I, first-in-human, multicenter, open-label dose-escalation trial of ivuxolimab. The trial enrolled adults with locally advanced or metastatic head and neck squamous cell, hepatocellular, melanoma or renal cell carcinoma. Before TCR sequencing, CD4+ and CD8+ T cells were separately sorted from peripheral blood. Overall study results and their limits: The antigen specificity of the peripheral T cells that underwent clonal expansion was not determined. On average, CD8+ T cells showed more expanded clones than CD4+ T cells after ivuxolimab. In the 0.1-3.0 mg/kg groups, partial responders had among the lowest normalized peripheral clonal expansion, particularly in CD8+ T cells. At doses of 0.1 to 3.0 mg/kg, clonal expansion of both CD4+ and CD8+ blood T cells was observed from baseline to week 6. Low levels of normalized T-cell clonal expansion were also seen in some patients who did not respond.

Genomic DNA was isolated from the sorted cells so that the TCRbeta CDR3 region could be sequenced. TCRbeta CDR3 regions were sequenced using the immunoSEQ Assay. What TCRdb holds here is the immuneACCESS table cut down to in-frame rearrangements. Part of the clones is not present; checked against another copy, under half of the missing clones reflect an unresolved V gene, and the others are unexplained. A total of about 69,000 clones appear in this sample, just over 90% of them only once. The ten most abundant clones make up under 0.35% of the sample. Sequences SGHAT (CDR1) and FQDESV (CDR2) are obtained from the germline V gene (reference sequence). From cysteine to phenylalanine, the CDR3 is 14 amino acids long. Kept here is only the CDR3 DNA, which spans 42 bases and is read in frame from base 1. V is cut by 7 bases and J by 0 bases, and the space between the germline ends is 13 bases.

The receptor's source is an adult with an advanced solid tumor such as melanoma, head and neck, liver or kidney cancer. The chain links TRBV11-1 with TRBJ2-7, and possibly TRBD1, on 6 matching bases. Sequences were derived from CD4+ or CD8+ T cells sorted from blood, sampled in a trial of the OX40 agonist ivuxolimab. DNA sequence: TGTGCCAGCAACTTTGAGGGGGACTCCTACGAGCAGTACTTC. Its protein is CASNFEGDSYEQYF. This CDR3, with the reference TRBV11-1 and TRBJ2-7 proteins standing in past its ends, gives the full variable domain EAEVAQSPRYKITEKSQAVAFWCDPISGHATLYWYRQILGQGPELLVQFQDESVVDDSQLPKDRFSAERLKGVDSTLKIQPAELGDSAMYLCASNFEGDSYEQYFGPGTRLTVT.